A selection of T cell receptor beta chains follows, all from one sample in a study of metastatic and nonmetastatic thyroid tumors. TCRdb reanalyzed the PCR reads via MiXCR. The data show roughly 3,800 clones, with around 32% seen just once and about 25% held by the top ten. Source material: adjacent normal tissue. The receptors here all came from a male donor with papillary thyroid cancer or a benign thyroid nodule (not recorded which). Some clones in this sample may be carry-over from other donors' samples. CDR3s include the opening cysteine and the closing phenylalanine or tryptophan. Each record gives: J gene, V gene, clone size, D gene, CDR3 DNA, CDR3 protein. The D gene is left open where the match is weak. The size entry is marked missing in some rows and otherwise reads once, few, many or a size class.

J: TRBJ1-3
V: TRBV28
size: few
D: TRBD1
DNA: TGTGCCAGCAGTTTAATCTCGGGACAGACATCTGGAAACACCATATATTTT
CDR3: CASSLISGQTSGNTIYF

J: TRBJ2-7
V: TRBV28
size: large
D: NA
DNA: TGTGCCAGCAGGGGGGTAGGGGAGCAGTACTTC
CDR3: CASRGVGEQYF

J: TRBJ1-6
V: TRBV5-1
size: NA
D: TRBD1
DNA: TGCGCCAGCACTCGCGGACAGGTCCATAATTCACCCCTCCACTTT
CDR3: CASTRGQVHNSPLHF

J: TRBJ1-1
V: TRBV7-2
size: NA
D: NA
DNA: TGTGCCAGCAGCTTAGGTGCCAGGGTCACTGAAGCTTTCTTT
CDR3: CASSLGARVTEAFF

J: TRBJ2-3
V: TRBV7-2
size: medium-sized
D: TRBD2
DNA: TGTGCCAGCAGCTTAGCGGGACTAGCGGGAACAAGCACAGATACGCAGTATTTT
CDR3: CASSLAGLAGTSTDTQYF

J: TRBJ2-2
V: TRBV6-6
size: NA
D: TRBD2
DNA: TGTGCCAGCAGTTACCTAGCGGGAGGAATCGGCCCCACCGGGGAGCTGTTTTTT
CDR3: CASSYLAGGIGPTGELFF

J: TRBJ2-1
V: TRBV10-3
size: NA
D: NA
DNA: TGTGCCATCAGTGAAGGTAGCGAGGGGGTATCCTACAATGAGCAGTTCTTC
CDR3: CAISEGSEGVSYNEQFF

J: TRBJ2-3
V: TRBV27
size: few
D: NA
DNA: TGTGCCAGCAGTCCCCCGGGACTCCACACGCAGTATTTT
CDR3: CASSPPGLHTQYF

J: TRBJ2-1
V: TRBV6-1
size: few
D: NA
DNA: TGTGCCAGCAGTGACCCGGGACTTCTCGCCTACAATGAGCAGTTCTTC
CDR3: CASSDPGLLAYNEQFF

J: TRBJ1-3
V: TRBV7-3
size: NA
D: NA
DNA: TGTGCCAGCAGCATTGAGGGGGGAGGTGGAAACACCATATATTTT
CDR3: CASSIEGGGGNTIYF

J: TRBJ1-5
V: TRBV27
size: NA
D: NA
DNA: TGTGCCAGCAGCGCGTGGAGAAATCAGCCCCAGCATTTT
CDR3: CASSAWRNQPQHF

J: TRBJ2-1
V: TRBV12-3/TRBV12-4
size: few
D: NA
DNA: TGTGCCAGCAGTTTAACGGCTTACAATGAGCAGTTCTTC
CDR3: CASSLTAYNEQFF

J: TRBJ1-2
V: TRBV11-2
size: NA
D: NA
DNA: TGTGCCAGCAGCCCAGACACAGACAGGATTTTTATTTATGGCTACACCTTC
CDR3: CASSPDTDRIFIYGYTF

J: TRBJ1-2
V: TRBV6-1
size: NA
D: NA
DNA: TGTGCCAGCAGTGAGAGGGGTGTCTATGGCTACACCTTC
CDR3: CASSERGVYGYTF

J: TRBJ2-6
V: TRBV9
size: NA
D: NA
DNA: TGTGCCAGCAGTCCATCTGGGGCCAACGTCCTGACTTTC
CDR3: CASSPSGANVLTF

J: TRBJ2-2
V: TRBV27
size: NA
D: TRBD2
DNA: TGTGCCAGCAGTCCGCTAGCGGAGAGGAACACCGGGGAGCTGTTTTTT
CDR3: CASSPLAERNTGELFF

J: TRBJ1-4
V: TRBV30
size: NA
D: NA
DNA: TGTGCCTGGAGTGTAAGTGAAAAACTGTTTTTT
CDR3: CAWSVSEKLFF

J: TRBJ1-2
V: TRBV12-3/TRBV12-4
size: large
D: NA
DNA: TGTGCCAGCATGAGACAGGCGGTCTACACCTTC
CDR3: CASMRQAVYTF

J: TRBJ1-1
V: TRBV27
size: few
D: TRBD1
DNA: TGTGCCAGCAGACCACTCGGACAGGGGAACACTGAAGCTTTCTTT
CDR3: CASRPLGQGNTEAFF

J: TRBJ2-7
V: TRBV28
size: few
D: NA
DNA: TGTGCCAGCAGCTTAGGGGGGGCCTCCTACGAGCAGTACTTC
CDR3: CASSLGGASYEQYF

J: TRBJ1-5
V: TRBV28
size: few
D: NA
DNA: TGTGCCAGCAGGGGGGGGTTCAATCAGCCCCAGCATTTT
CDR3: CASRGGFNQPQHF

J: TRBJ1-2
V: TRBV7-2
size: NA
D: NA
DNA: TGTGCCAGCAGCTTAGACAGCCAATTAACCTATGGCTACACCTTC
CDR3: CASSLDSQLTYGYTF

J: TRBJ1-2
V: TRBV10-3
size: NA
D: NA
DNA: TGTGCCATCAGTGAGGACCTTAACTATGGCTACACCTTC
CDR3: CAISEDLNYGYTF

J: TRBJ2-7
V: TRBV19
size: NA
D: TRBD2
DNA: TGTGCCAGTAGTAAGGGCTTCGGTCCTCGGGGGGACGAGCAGTACTTC
CDR3: CASSKGFGPRGDEQYF

J: TRBJ1-2
V: TRBV20-1
size: once
D: NA
DNA: TGCAGTGCTAAAGGCAGGGCAGGGGCGCGGGACTATGGCTACACCTTC
CDR3: CSAKGRAGARDYGYTF

J: TRBJ2-7
V: TRBV12-3/TRBV12-4
size: few
D: TRBD1
DNA: TGTGCCAGCAGCGACAGGGTCTACGGGCAGTACTTC
CDR3: CASSDRVYGQYF

J: TRBJ1-3
V: TRBV20-1
size: NA
D: TRBD1
DNA: TGCAGTGCTGACCAGGGGGGCGGAAACACCATATATTTT
CDR3: CSADQGGGNTIYF

J: TRBJ1-5
V: TRBV6-1
size: few
D: TRBD1
DNA: TGTGCCAGCAGCTCAATGACAGGGGTGAGGCAGCCCCAGCATTTT
CDR3: CASSSMTGVRQPQHF

J: TRBJ1-4
V: TRBV5-1
size: medium-sized
D: NA
DNA: TGCGCCAGCAGGACCGAGGGCAGTGAAAAACTGTTTTTT
CDR3: CASRTEGSEKLFF

J: TRBJ1-2
V: TRBV11-2
size: NA
D: TRBD1
DNA: TGTGCCAGCAGCTTAGACAGGACAGGGGTATATGACTATGTCTACACCTTC
CDR3: CASSLDRTGVYDYVYTF

J: TRBJ1-1
V: TRBV20-1
size: NA
D: NA
DNA: TGCAGTGAGTACAGGAACACTGAAGCTTTCTTT
CDR3: CSEYRNTEAFF

J: TRBJ1-2
V: TRBV7-9
size: NA
D: NA
DNA: TGTGCCAGCAGCTTAGAGGGGGGGAGCGGCTACACCTTC
CDR3: CASSLEGGSGYTF

J: TRBJ2-2
V: TRBV3-1
size: medium-sized
D: NA
DNA: TGTGCCAGCAGCCAATCACTAGACGGGGAGCTGTTTTTT
CDR3: CASSQSLDGELFF

J: TRBJ1-6
V: TRBV12-3/TRBV12-4
size: few
D: TRBD1
DNA: TGTGCCAGCAGTTTACGGGGACAGGGAAATTCACCCCTCCACTTT
CDR3: CASSLRGQGNSPLHF

J: TRBJ2-7
V: TRBV11-1
size: many
D: TRBD1
DNA: TGTGCCAGCAGCTTCGGGACAGGGTTACAAGAGCAGTACTTC
CDR3: CASSFGTGLQEQYF

J: TRBJ1-1
V: TRBV6-1
size: large
D: NA
DNA: TGTGCCAGCATCCCAGACGGACGGCGGGCTTTCTTT
CDR3: CASIPDGRRAFF

J: TRBJ1-6
V: TRBV4-2
size: NA
D: NA
DNA: TGTGCCAGCAGCCAAGTTGGGGGGGATAATTCACCCCTCCACTTT
CDR3: CASSQVGGDNSPLHF

J: TRBJ2-7
V: TRBV5-1
size: NA
D: NA
DNA: TGCGCCAGCAGCTTGGAGCGGTACTTC
CDR3: CASSLERYF

J: TRBJ1-5
V: TRBV4-2
size: few
D: TRBD1
DNA: TGTGCCAGCAGCCAACATCCCGGGACAGGGATCGGCAATCAGCCCCAGCATTTT
CDR3: CASSQHPGTGIGNQPQHF

J: TRBJ2-7
V: TRBV7-2
size: NA
D: NA
DNA: TGTGCCAGCAGCTTATACGAGGGCGAGCAGTACTTC
CDR3: CASSLYEGEQYF

J: TRBJ1-3
V: TRBV5-1
size: large
D: NA
DNA: TGCGCCAGCAGCCCGGCTGGAAACACCATATATTTT
CDR3: CASSPAGNTIYF

J: TRBJ2-3
V: TRBV4-1
size: NA
D: TRBD2
DNA: TGCGCCAGCATCTTAAACGGCGGGAGCCCTAGCACAGATACGCAGTATTTT
CDR3: CASILNGGSPSTDTQYF

J: TRBJ2-2
V: TRBV7-9
size: NA
D: NA
DNA: TGTGCCAGCAGCTTAGGACAGAACACCGGGGAGCTGTTTTTT
CDR3: CASSLGQNTGELFF

J: TRBJ1-2
V: TRBV6-1
size: NA
D: NA
DNA: TGTGCCAGCAGCGAGATCCGGGGGGCAAGTGGCTACACCTTC
CDR3: CASSEIRGASGYTF